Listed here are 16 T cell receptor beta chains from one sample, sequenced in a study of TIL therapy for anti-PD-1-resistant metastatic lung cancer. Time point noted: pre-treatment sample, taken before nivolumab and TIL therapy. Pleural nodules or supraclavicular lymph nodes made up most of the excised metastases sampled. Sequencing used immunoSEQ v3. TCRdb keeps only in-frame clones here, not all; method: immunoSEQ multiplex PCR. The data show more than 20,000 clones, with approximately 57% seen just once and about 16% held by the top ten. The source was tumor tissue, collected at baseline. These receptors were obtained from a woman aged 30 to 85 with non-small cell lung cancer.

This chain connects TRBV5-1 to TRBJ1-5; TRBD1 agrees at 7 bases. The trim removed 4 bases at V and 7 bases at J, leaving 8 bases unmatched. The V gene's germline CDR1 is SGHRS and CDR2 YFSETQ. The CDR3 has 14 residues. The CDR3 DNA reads TGCGCCAGCAGCGAAAACACAGGGGACCAGCCCCAGCATTTT. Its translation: CASSENTGDQPQHF.

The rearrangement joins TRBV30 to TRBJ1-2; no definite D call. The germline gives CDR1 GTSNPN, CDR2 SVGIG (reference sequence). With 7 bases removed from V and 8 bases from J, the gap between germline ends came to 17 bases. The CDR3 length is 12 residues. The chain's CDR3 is CASAGVGNGYTF. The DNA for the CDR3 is TGTGCCTCGGCCGGTGTAGGGAACGGCTACACCTTC.

The CDR3 spells CASSLGRITDTQYF. The CDR3 region has the DNA TGTGCCAGCAGCTTAGGCCGGATCACAGATACGCAGTATTTT. V usage is TRBV5-5 and J usage is TRBJ2-3; D is unclear. Germline-derived CDR1 and CDR2 are SGHKS and YYEKEE (reference sequence). V was clipped by 2 bases and J by 2 bases, with 9 bases between them. The CDR3 has 14 residues.

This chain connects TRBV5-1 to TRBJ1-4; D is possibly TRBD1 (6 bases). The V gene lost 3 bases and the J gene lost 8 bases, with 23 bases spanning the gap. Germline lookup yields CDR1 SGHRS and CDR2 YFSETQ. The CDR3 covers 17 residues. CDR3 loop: CASSSGGGPQTGEKLFF. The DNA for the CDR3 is TGCGCCAGCAGCTCAGGAGGGGGTCCACAGACGGGAGAAAAACTGTTTTTT.

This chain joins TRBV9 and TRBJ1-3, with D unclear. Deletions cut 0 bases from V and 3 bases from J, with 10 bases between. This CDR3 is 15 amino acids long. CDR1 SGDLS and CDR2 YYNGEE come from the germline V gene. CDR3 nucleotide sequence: TGTGCCAGCAGCGTAGCGGACTTACGTGGAAACACCATATATTTT. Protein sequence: CASSVADLRGNTIYF.

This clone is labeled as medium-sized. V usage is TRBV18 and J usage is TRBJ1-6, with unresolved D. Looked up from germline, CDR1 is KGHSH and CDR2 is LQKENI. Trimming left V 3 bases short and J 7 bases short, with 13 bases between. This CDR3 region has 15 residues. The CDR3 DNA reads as TGTGCCAGCTCACCCGGCCAGACTCCAAATTCACCCCTCCACTTT. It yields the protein CASSPGQTPNSPLHF.

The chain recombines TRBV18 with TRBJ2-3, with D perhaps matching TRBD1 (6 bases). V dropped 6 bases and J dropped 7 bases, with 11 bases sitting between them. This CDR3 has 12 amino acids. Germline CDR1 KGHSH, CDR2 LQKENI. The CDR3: CASSRDTNTQYF. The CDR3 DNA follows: TGTGCCAGCTCCAGGGACACCAATACGCAGTATTTT.

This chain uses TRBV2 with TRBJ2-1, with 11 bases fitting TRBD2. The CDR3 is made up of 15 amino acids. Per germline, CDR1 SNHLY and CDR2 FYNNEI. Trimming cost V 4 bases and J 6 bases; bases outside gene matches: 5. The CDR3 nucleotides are TGTGCCAGCAGTGTAGGTAGCGGGAGGGTCAATGAGCAGTTCTTC. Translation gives CASSVGSGRVNEQFF.

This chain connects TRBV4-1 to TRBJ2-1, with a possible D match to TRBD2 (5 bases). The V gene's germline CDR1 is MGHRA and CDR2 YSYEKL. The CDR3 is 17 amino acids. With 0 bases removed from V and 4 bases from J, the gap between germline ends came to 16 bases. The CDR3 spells CASSQEGSSGGYNEQFF. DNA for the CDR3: TGCGCCAGCAGCCAAGAAGGGTCCTCTGGAGGTTACAATGAGCAGTTCTTC.

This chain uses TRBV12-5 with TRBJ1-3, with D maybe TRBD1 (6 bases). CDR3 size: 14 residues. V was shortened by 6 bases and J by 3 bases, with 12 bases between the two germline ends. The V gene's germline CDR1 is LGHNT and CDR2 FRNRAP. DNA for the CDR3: TGTGCTAGTGGGTTTGTGGACAGTGGAAACACCATATATTTT. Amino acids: CASGFVDSGNTIYF. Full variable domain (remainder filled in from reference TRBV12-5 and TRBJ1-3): DARVTQTPRHKVTEMGQEVTMRCQPILGHNTVFWYRQTMMQGLELLAYFRNRAPLDDSGMPKDRFSAEMPDATLATLKIQPSEPRDSAVYFCASGFVDSGNTIYFGEGSWLTVV.

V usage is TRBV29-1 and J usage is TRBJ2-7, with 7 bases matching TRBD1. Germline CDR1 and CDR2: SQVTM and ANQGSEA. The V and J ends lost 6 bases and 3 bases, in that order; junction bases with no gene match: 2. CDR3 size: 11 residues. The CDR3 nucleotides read TGCAGCGTCGGGGACAGCTACGAGCAGTACTTC. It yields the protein CSVGDSYEQYF.

The CDR3 is CAWSPITDTQYF. CDR3 nucleotide sequence: TGTGCCTGGAGCCCGATCACAGATACGCAGTATTTT. This chain links TRBV30 with TRBJ2-3; no definite D call. The CDR3 is 12 amino acids. Trimming took off 3 bases at V and 2 bases at J, with 6 bases between the two ends. Germline V CDR1 and CDR2: GTSNPN, SVGIG (reference sequence).

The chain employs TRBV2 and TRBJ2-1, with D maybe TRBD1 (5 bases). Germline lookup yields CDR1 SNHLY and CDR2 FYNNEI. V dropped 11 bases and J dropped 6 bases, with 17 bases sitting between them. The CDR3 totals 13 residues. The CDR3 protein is CAGSGNRVNEQFF. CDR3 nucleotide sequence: TGTGCCGGATCAGGGAATCGGGTCAATGAGCAGTTCTTC. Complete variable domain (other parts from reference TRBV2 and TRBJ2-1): EPEVTQTPSHQVTQMGQEVILRCVPISNHLYFYWYRQILGQKVEFLVSFYNNEISEKSEIFDDQFSVERPDGSNFTLKIRSTKLEDSAMYFCAGSGNRVNEQFFGPGTRLTVL.

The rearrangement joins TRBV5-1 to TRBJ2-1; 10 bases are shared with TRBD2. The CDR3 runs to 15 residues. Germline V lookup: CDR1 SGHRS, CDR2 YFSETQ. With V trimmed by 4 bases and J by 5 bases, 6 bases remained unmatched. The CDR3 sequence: CASSLGTSANNEQFF. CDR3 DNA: TGCGCCAGCAGCCTAGGGACTAGCGCTAACAATGAGCAGTTCTTC.

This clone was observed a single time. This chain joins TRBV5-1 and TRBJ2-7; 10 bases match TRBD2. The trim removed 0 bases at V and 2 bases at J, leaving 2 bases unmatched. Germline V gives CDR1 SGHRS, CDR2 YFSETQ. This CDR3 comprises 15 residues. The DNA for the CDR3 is TGCGCCAGCAGCTTGGAACTAGCGGGACCCTACGAGCAGTACTTC. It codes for CASSLELAGPYEQYF.

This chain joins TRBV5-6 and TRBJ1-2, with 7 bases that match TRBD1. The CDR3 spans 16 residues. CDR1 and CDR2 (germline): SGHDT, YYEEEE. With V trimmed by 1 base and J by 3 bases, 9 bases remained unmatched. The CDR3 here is CASSLRYGQVDYGYTF. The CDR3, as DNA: TGTGCCAGCAGCTTGAGGTATGGACAGGTTGACTATGGCTACACCTTC.